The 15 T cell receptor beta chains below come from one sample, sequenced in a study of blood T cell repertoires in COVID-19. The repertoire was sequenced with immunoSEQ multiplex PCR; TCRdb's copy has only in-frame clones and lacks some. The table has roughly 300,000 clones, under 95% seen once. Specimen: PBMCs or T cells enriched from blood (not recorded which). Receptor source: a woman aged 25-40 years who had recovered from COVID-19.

CDR3 protein: CASKSPGTGGSTDTQYF. The CDR3 bases are TGTGCCAGCAAATCGCCCGGGACGGGGGGTAGCACAGATACGCAGTATTTT. This rearrangement joins TRBV5-4 to TRBJ2-3; 7 bases fit TRBD2. J lost 0 bases, V lost 6 bases, and 13 bases had no gene match. The CDR3 runs 17 residues. In germline, CDR1 is SGHNT, CDR2 YYREEE (reference sequence).

CDR3 region: CATSDPPGAGGQYEQYF. In DNA form, the CDR3 reads TGTGCCACCAGTGATCCACCGGGAGCGGGGGGACAGTACGAGCAGTACTTC. The chain carries TRBV24-1 and TRBJ2-7; 9 bases fit TRBD2. V dropped 3 bases and J dropped 4; count of bases not matched to a gene: 12. The CDR3 length is 17 residues. Per germline, CDR1 KGHDR and CDR2 SFDVKD.

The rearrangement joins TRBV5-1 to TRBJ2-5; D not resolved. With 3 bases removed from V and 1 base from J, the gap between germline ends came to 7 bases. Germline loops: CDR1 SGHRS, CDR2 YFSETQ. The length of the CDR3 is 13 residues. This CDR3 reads CASSSTPQETQYF. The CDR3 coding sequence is TGCGCCAGCAGCTCTACCCCCCAAGAGACCCAGTACTTC.

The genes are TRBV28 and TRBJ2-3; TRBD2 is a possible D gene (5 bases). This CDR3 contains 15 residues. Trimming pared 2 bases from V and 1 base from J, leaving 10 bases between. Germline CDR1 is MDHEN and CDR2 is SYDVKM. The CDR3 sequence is CASSLGWGGTDTQYF. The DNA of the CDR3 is TGTGCCAGCAGTTTAGGGTGGGGAGGCACAGATACGCAGTATTTT.

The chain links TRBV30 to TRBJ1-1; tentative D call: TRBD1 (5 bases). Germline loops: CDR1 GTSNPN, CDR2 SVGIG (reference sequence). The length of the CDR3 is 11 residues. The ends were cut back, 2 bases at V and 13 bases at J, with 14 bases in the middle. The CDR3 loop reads CAWSTTEKVFF. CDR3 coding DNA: TGTGCCTGGAGTACGACAGAGAAAGTTTTCTTT.

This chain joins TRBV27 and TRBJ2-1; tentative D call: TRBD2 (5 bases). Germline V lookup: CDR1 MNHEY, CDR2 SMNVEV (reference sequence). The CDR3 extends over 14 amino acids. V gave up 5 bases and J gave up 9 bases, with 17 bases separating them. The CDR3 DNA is TGTGCCAGCAGTCCATCGAGGGCGAGGCTTGAGCAGTTCTTC. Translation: CASSPSRARLEQFF.

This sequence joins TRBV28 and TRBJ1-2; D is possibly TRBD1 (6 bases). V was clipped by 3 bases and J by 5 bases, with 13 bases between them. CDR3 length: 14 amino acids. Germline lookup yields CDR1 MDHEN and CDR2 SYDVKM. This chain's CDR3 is CASSFRGGAYGYTF. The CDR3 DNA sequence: TGTGCCAGCAGTTTCAGGGGTGGAGCGTATGGCTACACCTTC.

For the CDR3, the DNA is TGTGCCAGCAGCTTAGATCCCCAGATATACAATGAGCAGTTCTTC. Amino acid sequence: CASSLDPQIYNEQFF. This sequence joins TRBV11-2 and TRBJ2-1; D uncertain. Germline V gene sequence: CDR1 SGHAT, CDR2 FQNNGV. This CDR3 has 15 residues. The V and J ends lost 0 bases and 4 bases respectively, with 10 bases between them.

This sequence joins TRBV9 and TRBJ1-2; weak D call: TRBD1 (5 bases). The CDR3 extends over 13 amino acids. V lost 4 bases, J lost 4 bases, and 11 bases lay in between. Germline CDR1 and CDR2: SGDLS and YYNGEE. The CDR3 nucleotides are TGTGCCAGCAGCACTCAGGGCAGCTATGGCTACACCTTC. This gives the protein CASSTQGSYGYTF. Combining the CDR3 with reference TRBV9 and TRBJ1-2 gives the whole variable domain DSGVTQTPKHLITATGQRVTLRCSPRSGDLSVYWYQQSLDQGLQFLIQYYNGEERAKGNILERFSAQQFPDLHSELNLSSLELGDSALYFCASSTQGSYGYTFGSGTRLTVV.

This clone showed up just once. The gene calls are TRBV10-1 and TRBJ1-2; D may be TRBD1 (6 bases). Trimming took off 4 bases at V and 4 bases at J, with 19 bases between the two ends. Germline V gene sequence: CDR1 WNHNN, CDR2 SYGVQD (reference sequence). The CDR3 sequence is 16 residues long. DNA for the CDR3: TGCGCCAGCAGTGGCCCGAGAAGGGACACCGGCTATGGCTACACCTTC. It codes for CASSGPRRDTGYGYTF.

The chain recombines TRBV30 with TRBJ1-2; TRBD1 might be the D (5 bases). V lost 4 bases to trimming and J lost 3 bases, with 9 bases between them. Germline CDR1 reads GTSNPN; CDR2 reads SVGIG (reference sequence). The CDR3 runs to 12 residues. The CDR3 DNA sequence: TGTGCCTGGAAAGGCAGGGACTATGGCTACACCTTC. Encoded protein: CAWKGRDYGYTF.

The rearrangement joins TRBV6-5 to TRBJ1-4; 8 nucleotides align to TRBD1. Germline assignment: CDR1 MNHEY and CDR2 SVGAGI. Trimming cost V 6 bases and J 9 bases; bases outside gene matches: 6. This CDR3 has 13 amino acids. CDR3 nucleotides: TGTGCCAGCAGAACAGGGGGTCAGAAAAAACTGTTTTTT. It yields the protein CASRTGGQKKLFF.

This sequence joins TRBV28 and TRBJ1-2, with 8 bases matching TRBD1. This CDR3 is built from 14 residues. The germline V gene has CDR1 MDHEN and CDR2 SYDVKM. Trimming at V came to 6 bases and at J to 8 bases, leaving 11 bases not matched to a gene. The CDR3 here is CASRLTGASGGYTF. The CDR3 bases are TGTGCCAGCAGACTGACAGGGGCCTCCGGCGGCTACACCTTC.

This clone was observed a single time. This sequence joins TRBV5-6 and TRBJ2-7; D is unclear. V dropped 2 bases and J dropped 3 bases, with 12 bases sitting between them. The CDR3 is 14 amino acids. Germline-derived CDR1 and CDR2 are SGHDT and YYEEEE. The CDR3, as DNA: TGTGCCAGCAGCTTACCGGGTCGACTCTACGAGCAGTACTTC. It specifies CASSLPGRLYEQYF.

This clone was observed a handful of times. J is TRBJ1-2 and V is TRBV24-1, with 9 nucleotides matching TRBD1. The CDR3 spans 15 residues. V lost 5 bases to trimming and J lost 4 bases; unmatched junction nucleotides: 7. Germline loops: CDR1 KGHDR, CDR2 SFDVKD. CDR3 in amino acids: CATSAAGQGLYGYTF. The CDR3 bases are TGTGCCACCAGTGCAGCGGGACAGGGACTCTATGGCTACACCTTC.